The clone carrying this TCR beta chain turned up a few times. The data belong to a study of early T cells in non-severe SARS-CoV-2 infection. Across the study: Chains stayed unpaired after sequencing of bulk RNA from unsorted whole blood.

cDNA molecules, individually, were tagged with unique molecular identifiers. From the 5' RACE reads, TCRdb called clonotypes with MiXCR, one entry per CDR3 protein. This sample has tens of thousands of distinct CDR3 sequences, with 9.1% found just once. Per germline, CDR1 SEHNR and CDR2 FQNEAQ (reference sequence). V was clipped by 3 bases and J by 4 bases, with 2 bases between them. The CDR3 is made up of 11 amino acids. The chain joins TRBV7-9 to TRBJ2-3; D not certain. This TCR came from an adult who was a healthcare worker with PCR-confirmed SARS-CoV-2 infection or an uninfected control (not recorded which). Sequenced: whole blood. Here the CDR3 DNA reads TGTGCCAGCAGCTTGGCAGATACGCAGTATTTT. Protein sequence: CASSLADTQYF. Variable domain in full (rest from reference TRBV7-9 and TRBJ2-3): DTGVSQNPRHKITKRGQNVTFRCDPISEHNRLYWYRQTLGQGPEFLTYFQNEAQLEKSRLLSDRFSAERPKGSFSTLEIQRTEQGDSAMYLCASSLADTQYFGPGTRLTVL.